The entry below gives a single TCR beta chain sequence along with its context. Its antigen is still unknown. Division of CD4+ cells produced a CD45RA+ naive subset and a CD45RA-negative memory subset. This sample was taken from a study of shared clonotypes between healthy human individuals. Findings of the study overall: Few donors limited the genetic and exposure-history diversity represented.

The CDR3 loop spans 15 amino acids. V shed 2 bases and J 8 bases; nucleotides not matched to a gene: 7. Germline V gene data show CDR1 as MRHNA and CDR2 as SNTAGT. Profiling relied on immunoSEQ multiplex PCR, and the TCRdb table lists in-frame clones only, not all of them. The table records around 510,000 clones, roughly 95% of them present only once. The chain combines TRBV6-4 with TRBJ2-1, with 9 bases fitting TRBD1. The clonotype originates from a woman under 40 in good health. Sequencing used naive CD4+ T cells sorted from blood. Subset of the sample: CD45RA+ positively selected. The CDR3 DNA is TGTGCCAGCAGTGACGTGGGACAGGGAACCGATGAGCAGTTCTTC. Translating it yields CASSDVGQGTDEQFF.